This T cell receptor (beta chain) was recorded in a study of blood T cell repertoires in COVID-19. Study overall: Some COVID-19 samples were acute and others convalescent; all came from the United States, Italy and Spain.

In the original processing: Amplification of reference gene primers was used by the study to estimate nucleated cell counts. Here immunoSEQ multiplex PCR was the method, and the copy in TCRdb shows in-frame clones only, minus some. The V and J calls and clone size were taken over from that table, and D and trimming were inferred from the DNA. The sample holds about 250,000 clones, more than 70% seen once. The sequencing input was peripheral blood. This receptor was identified in a man in his forties with active or convalescent COVID-19.

The CDR3 is CASSQMGGYSGANVLTF. For the CDR3, the DNA is TGTGCCAGCAGCCAAATGGGGGGGTACTCTGGGGCCAACGTCCTGACTTTC. V usage is TRBV3-1 (or the pseudogene TRBV3-2) and J usage is TRBJ2-6; 7 nucleotides match TRBD2. Germline lookup yields CDR1 LGHDT and CDR2 YNNKEL (reference sequence). The CDR3 length is 17 residues. With 2 bases clipped from V and 0 bases from J, the junction kept 4 bases outside the gene matches.